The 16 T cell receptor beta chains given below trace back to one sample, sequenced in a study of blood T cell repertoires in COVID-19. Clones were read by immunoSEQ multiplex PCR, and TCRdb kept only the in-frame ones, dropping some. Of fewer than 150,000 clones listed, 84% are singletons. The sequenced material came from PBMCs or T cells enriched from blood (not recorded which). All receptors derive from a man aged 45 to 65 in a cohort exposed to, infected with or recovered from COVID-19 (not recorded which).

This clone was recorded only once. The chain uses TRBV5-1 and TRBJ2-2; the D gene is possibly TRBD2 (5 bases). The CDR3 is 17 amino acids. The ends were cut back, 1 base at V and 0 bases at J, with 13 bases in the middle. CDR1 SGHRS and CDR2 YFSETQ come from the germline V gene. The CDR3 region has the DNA TGCGCCAGCAGCTTGTTCGCCAGCGGTGCGAACACCGGGGAGCTGTTTTTT. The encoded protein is CASSLFASGANTGELFF.

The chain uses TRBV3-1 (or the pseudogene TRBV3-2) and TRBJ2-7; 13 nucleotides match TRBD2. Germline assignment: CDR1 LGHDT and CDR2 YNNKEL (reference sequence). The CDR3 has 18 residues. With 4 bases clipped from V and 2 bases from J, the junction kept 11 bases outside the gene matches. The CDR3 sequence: CASSRVVPGTSGTYEQYF. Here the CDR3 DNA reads TGTGCCAGCAGCCGAGTAGTCCCCGGGACTAGCGGGACCTACGAGCAGTACTTC.

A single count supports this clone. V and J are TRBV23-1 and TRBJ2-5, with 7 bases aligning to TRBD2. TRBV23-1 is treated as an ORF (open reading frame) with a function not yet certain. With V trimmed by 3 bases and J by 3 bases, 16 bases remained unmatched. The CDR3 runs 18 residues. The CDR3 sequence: CASSQIPSGRGREETQYF. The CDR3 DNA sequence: TGCGCCAGCAGTCAGATCCCTTCGGGACGAGGGAGGGAAGAGACCCAGTACTTC.

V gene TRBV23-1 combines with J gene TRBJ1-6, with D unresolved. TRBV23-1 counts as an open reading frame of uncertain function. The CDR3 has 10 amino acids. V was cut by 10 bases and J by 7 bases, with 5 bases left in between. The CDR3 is CATFNSPLHF. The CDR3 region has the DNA TGCGCCACCTTCAATTCACCCCTCCACTTT.

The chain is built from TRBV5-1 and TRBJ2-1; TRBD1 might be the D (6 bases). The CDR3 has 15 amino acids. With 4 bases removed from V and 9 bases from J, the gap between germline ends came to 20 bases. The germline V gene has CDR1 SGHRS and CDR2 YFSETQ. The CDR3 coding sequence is TGCGCCAGCAGCCCCCAGGGGTCGGGGTTCGGTGAGCAGTTCTTC. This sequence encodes CASSPQGSGFGEQFF.

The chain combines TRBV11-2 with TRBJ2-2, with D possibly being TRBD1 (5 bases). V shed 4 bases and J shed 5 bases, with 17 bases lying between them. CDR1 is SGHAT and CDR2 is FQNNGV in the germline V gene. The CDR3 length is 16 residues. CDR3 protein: CASSSPDSWVTGELFF. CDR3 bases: TGTGCCAGCAGCTCGCCTGACAGCTGGGTTACCGGGGAGCTGTTTTTT.

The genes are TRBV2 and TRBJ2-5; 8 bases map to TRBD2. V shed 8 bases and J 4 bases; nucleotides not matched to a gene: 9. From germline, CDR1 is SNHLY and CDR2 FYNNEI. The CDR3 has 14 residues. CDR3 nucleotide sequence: TGTGCCAGCTTCCGGGAGGGGGGAATAGAGACCCAGTACTTC. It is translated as CASFREGGIETQYF.

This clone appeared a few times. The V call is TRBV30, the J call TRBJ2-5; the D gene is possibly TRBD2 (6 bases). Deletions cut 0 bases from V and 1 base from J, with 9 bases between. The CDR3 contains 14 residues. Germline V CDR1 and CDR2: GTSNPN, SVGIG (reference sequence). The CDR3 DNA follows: TGTGCCTGGAGTGTACCCGGGGGCCAAGAGACCCAGTACTTC. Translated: CAWSVPGGQETQYF.

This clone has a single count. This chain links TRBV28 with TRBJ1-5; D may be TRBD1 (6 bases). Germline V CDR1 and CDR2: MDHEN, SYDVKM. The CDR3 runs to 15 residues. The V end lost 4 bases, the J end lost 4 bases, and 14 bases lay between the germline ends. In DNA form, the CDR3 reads TGTGCCAGCAGTTCAACAGGGCCCCTGAATCAGCCCCAGCATTTT. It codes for CASSSTGPLNQPQHF.

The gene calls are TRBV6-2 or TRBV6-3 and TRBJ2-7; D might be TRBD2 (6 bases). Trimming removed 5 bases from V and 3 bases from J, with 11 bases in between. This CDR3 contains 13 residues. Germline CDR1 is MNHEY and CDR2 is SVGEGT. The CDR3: CASSGGSGYEQYF. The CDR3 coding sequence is TGTGCCAGCAGTGGAGGGAGCGGCTACGAGCAGTACTTC.

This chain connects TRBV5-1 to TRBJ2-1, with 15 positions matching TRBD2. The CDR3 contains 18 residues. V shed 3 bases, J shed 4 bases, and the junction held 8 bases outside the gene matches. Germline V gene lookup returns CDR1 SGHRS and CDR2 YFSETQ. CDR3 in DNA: TGCGCCAGCAGCTGGGGACTAGCGGGGGGACTTGAGTACAATGAGCAGTTCTTC. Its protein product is CASSWGLAGGLEYNEQFF.

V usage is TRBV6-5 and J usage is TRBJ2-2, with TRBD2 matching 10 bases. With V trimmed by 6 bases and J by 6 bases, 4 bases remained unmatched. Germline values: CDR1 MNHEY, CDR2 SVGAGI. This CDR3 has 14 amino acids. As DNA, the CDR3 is TGTGCCAGCAGGCCGGGACTAGCGTCCGGGGAGCTGTTTTTT. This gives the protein CASRPGLASGELFF.

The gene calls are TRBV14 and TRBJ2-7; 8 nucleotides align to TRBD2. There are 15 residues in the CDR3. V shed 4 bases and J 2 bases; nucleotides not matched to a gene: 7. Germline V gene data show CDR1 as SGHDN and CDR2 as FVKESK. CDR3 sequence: CASSRRGGTAYEQYF. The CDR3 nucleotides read TGTGCCAGCAGCCGCCGCGGGGGGACCGCCTACGAGCAGTACTTC.

CDR3 DNA: TGTGCCAGCAGTTACTCCCAGGTCGCGGAAAAACTGTTTTTT. Its translation is CASSYSQVAEKLFF. This rearrangement joins TRBV6-2 or TRBV6-3 to TRBJ1-4, with D hard to call. The CDR3 consists of 14 residues. V was cut by 0 bases and J by 8 bases, with 10 bases left in between. The germline V gene has CDR1 MNHEY and CDR2 SVGEGT.

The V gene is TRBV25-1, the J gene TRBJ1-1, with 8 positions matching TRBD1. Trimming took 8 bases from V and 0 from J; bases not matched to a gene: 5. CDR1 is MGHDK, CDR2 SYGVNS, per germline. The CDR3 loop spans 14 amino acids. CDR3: CASGKTGVNTEAFF. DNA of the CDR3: TGTGCCAGCGGGAAGACAGGGGTGAACACTGAAGCTTTCTTT.

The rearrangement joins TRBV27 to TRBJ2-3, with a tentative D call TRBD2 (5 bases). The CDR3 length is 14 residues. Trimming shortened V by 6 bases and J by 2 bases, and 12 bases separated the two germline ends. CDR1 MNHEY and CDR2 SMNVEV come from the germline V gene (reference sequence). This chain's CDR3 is CASRDFMFTDTQYF. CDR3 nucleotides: TGTGCCAGCAGGGACTTTATGTTCACAGATACGCAGTATTTT.